A single T cell receptor (beta chain) is shown here with its context. As yet, its antigen is unknown. Only in-frame clones appear in the TCRdb table, and some are missing; sequencing was by immunoSEQ multiplex PCR. The sample consists of about 120,000 clones, approximately 85% of them appearing once. This sample was taken from a study of T cell responses to AZD1222 COVID-19 vaccine. General study findings and limits: Among the donors, most were white British and more were female, and clonal diversity was possibly underestimated. Seropositivity was recorded at baseline in only 6 or 7 AZD1222 recipients. Elevations in Spike-specific TCR breadth and depth followed administration of two AZD1222 doses. Vaccine-associated CD4 TCRs ranged over spike, dominating at 160-218 and 743-854.

The V gene lost 5 bases and the J gene lost 9 bases, with 21 bases spanning the gap. CDR3 size: 15 residues. Germline V CDR1 and CDR2: SEHNR, FQNEAQ (reference sequence). This chain joins TRBV7-9 and TRBJ2-3; D may be TRBD1 or TRBD2 (5 bases each). Source: peripheral blood, taken on day 0 of MenACWY control vaccination. The sequence came from an adult in good health. This chain's CDR3 is CASSDSLDYSGTQYF. The CDR3 bases are TGTGCCAGCAGCGATTCCTTAGACTACTCAGGGACGCAGTATTTT.